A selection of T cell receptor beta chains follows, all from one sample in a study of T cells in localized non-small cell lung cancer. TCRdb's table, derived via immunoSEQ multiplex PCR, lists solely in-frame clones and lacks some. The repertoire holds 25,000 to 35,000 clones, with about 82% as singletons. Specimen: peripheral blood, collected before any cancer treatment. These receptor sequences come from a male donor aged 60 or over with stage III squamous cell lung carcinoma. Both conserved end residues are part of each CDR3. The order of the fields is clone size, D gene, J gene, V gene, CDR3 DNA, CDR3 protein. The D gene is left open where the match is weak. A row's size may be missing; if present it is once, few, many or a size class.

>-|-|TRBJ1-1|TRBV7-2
TGTGCCAGCAGCTTAGGCGGAGGATCGAACACTGAAGCTTTCTTT
CASSLGGGSNTEAFF
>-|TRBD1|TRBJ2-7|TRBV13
TGTGCCAGCAGCTACAGGGGTGCCTACGAGCAGTACTTC
CASSYRGAYEQYF
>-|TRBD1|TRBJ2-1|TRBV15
TGTGCCACCAGCAGAGTGGGGACAGGGGGGAGCAATGAGCAGTTCTTC
CATSRVGTGGSNEQFF
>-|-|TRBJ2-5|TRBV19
TGTGCCAGTAGAAGCCGGGACGTCGCACAAGAGACCCAGTACTTC
CASRSRDVAQETQYF
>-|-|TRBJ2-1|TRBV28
TGTGCCAGCAGTTTGGCTAGCTCAAGAGGGGAGCAGTTCTTC
CASSLASSRGEQFF
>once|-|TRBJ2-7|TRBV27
TGTGCCAGTTGGACTAGGGGGGTAATGAAGCAGTACTTC
CASWTRGVMKQYF
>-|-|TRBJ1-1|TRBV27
TGTGCCAGCAGTTTTGGTTTGAACACTGAAGCTTTCTTT
CASSFGLNTEAFF
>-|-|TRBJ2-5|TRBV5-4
TGTGCCAGCAGCCCCGGGGGGCAAGTCAAGACCCAGTACTTC
CASSPGGQVKTQYF
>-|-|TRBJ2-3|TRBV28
TGTGCCAGTCAGGAAAGCACAGATACGCAGTATTTT
CASQESTDTQYF
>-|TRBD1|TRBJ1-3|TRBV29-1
TGCAGCGTTGTTGGGACAGGGTCTGGAAACACCATATATTTT
CSVVGTGSGNTIYF
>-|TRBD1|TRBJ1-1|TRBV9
TGTGCCAGCAGCGTACTAACAGGGGGCACTGAAGCTTTCTTT
CASSVLTGGTEAFF
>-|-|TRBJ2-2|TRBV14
TGTGCCAGCAGCCAAGAGGTGTCGGGGGCTGGGGAGCTGTTTTTT
CASSQEVSGAGELFF
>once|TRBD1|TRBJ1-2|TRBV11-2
TGTGCCAGCAGCTCGGACAGGCGATCACTCTATGGCTACACCTTC
CASSSDRRSLYGYTF
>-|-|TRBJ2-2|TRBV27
TGTGCCAGCAGTTCGGATACGGACACCGGGGAGCTGTTTTTT
CASSSDTDTGELFF
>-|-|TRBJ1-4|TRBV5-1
TGCGCCAGCAGCTTGGGGGGCGGTAATGAAAAACTGTTTTTT
CASSLGGGNEKLFF
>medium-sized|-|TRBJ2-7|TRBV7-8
TGTGCCAGCAGCGGAGACTGGACAACCTACGAGCAGTACTTC
CASSGDWTTYEQYF
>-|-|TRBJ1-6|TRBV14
TGTGCCAGCAGCCGGGGCGGGAGCTCCTATAATTCACCCCTCCACTTT
CASSRGGSSYNSPLHF
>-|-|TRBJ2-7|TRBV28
TGTGCCAGCATAGCCGGGAGTATGAGCGAGCAGTACTTC
CASIAGSMSEQYF
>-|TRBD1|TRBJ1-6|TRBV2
TGTGCCAGCAGAACACGACAGGGGAGGAATTCACCCCTCCACTTT
CASRTRQGRNSPLHF
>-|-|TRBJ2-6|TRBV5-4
TGTGCCAGCAGCTTGGGGGTTGACGTCCTGACTTTC
CASSLGVDVLTF
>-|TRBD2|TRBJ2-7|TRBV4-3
TGCGCCAGCAGCCAAGATAGTGGACTAGCGGCTGTCTACGAGCAGTACTTC
CASSQDSGLAAVYEQYF
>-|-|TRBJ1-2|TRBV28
TGTGCCAGCAGTTTTGGGGCCGGCAGGGGAGGAGGCTACACCTTC
CASSFGAGRGGGYTF
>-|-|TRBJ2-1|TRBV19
TGTGCCAGTAGTATCTTACAGAGCCGGCAGTTCTTC
CASSILQSRQFF
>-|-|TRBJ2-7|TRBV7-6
TGTGCCAGCAGCTTGGGGACGTCCACCTACGAGCAGTACTTC
CASSLGTSTYEQYF